This T cell receptor beta chain was identified during a study of shared clonotypes between healthy human individuals. Whole-study results and caveats: What limited the represented genetic and exposure-history diversity was the small number of donors. Clonotype sharing among donors was expected to depend on sequencing depth.

V gave up 0 bases and J gave up 1 base, with 8 bases separating them. Germline V gene data show CDR1 as SGHRS and CDR2 as YFSETQ. The CDR3 is 15 residues long. Profiled with immunoSEQ multiplex PCR; TCRdb holds only in-frame clones, not every one. The table includes 2 million to 2.5 million clones, 85% to 95% detected once. With regard to this clone: Antigen unknown.

CD4+ cells underwent separation, giving CD45RA+ naive and CD45RA-negative memory subsets. The chain carries TRBV5-1 and TRBJ2-1; D perhaps matches TRBD1 (5 bases). The sequencing sample was made of naive CD4+ T cells from PBMCs. Noted subset: CD45RA+ positively selected. The origin of this receptor is a man aged 18 to 29 in good health. Some clones in this sample may be carry-over from other donors' samples. Written as DNA, the CDR3 is TGCGCCAGCAGCTTGGAAGGGGAATCCTACAATGAGCAGTTCTTC. It translates to CASSLEGESYNEQFF.